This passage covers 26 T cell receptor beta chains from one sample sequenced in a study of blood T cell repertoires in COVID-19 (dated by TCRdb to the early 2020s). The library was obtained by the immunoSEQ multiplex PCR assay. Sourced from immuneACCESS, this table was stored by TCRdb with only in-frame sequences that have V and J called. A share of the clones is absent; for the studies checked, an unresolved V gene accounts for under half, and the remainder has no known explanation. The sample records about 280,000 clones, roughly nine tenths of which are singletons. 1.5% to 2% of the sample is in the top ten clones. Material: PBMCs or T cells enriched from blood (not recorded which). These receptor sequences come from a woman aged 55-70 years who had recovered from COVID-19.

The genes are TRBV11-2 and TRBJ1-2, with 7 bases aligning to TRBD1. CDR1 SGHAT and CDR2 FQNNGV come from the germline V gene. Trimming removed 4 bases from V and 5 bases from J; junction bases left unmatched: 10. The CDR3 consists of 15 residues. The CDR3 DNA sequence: TGTGCCAGCAGCTCAGGGTCGGGACAGCCTTATGGCTACACCTTC. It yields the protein CASSSGSGQPYGYTF.

CDR3 sequence reads: CASSQQGVYEQYF. The CDR3 coding sequence is TGTGCCAGCTCCCAACAAGGGGTTTACGAGCAGTACTTC. The rearrangement uses TRBV6-5 and TRBJ2-7, with TRBD1 as a possible D gene (5 bases). Trimming pared 8 bases from V and 4 bases from J, leaving 15 bases between. From germline, CDR1 is MNHEY and CDR2 SVGAGI. This CDR3 comprises 13 residues.

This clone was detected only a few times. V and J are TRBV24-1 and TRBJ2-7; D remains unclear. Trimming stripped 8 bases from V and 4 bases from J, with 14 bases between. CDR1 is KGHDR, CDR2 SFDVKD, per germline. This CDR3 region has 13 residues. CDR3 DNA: TGTGCCACCATCGGCGAGGTGCCTTACGAGCAGTACTTC. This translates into CATIGEVPYEQYF.

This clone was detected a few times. As DNA, the CDR3 is TGCGCCAGCAGCTTGTACCCAACAGGGACGGGTCAGCCCCAGCATTTT. It yields the protein CASSLYPTGTGQPQHF. V usage is TRBV5-1 and J usage is TRBJ1-5; possibly TRBD1 for D (6 bases). The CDR3 runs to 16 residues. V lost 1 base and J 6 bases, leaving 17 bases between the germline ends. CDR1 and CDR2 (germline): SGHRS, YFSETQ. The complete variable domain, with remaining parts taken from reference TRBV5-1 and TRBJ1-5, reads KAGVTQTPRYLIKTRGQQVTLSCSPISGHRSVSWYQQTPGQGLQFLFEYFSETQRNKGNFPGRFSGRQFSNSRSEMNVSTLELGDSALYLCASSLYPTGTGQPQHFGDGTRLSIL.

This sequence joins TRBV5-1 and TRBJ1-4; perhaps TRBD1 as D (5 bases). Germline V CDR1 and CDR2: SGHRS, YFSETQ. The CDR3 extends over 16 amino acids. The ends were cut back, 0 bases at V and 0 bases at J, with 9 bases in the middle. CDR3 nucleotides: TGCGCCAGCAGCTTGGTGATAGGGGCAACTAATGAAAAACTGTTTTTT. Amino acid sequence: CASSLVIGATNEKLFF.

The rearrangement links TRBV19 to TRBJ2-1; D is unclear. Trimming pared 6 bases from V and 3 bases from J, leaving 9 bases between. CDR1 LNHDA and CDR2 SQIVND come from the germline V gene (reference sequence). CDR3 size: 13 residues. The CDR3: CASSGGNYNEQFF. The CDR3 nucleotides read TGTGCCAGTAGCGGCGGAAACTACAATGAGCAGTTCTTC.

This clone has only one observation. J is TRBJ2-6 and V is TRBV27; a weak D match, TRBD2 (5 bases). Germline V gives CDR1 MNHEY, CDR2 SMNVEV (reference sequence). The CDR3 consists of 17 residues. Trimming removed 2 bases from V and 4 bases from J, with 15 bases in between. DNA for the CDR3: TGTGCCAGCAGTTTAAACCCCCAAATAGCGGGGGCCAACGTCCTGACTTTC. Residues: CASSLNPQIAGANVLTF.

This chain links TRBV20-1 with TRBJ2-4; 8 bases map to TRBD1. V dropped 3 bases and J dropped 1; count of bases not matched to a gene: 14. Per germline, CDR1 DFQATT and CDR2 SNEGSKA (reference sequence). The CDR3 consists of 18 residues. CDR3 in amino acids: CSASRSAGGVLAKNIQYF. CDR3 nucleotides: TGCAGTGCTAGTAGGTCGGCAGGGGGCGTTTTGGCCAAAAACATTCAGTACTTC.

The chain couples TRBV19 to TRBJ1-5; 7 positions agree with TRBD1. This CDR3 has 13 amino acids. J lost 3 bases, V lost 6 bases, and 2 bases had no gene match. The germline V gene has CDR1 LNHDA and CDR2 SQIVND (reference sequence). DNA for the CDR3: TGTGCCAGTAGGGGACAGTTCAATCAGCCCCAGCATTTT. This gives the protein CASRGQFNQPQHF. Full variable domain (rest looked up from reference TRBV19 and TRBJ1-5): DGGITQSPKYLFRKEGQNVTLSCEQNLNHDAMYWYRQDPGQGLRLIYYSQIVNDFQKGDIAEGYSVSREKKESFPLTVTSAQKNPTAFYLCASRGQFNQPQHFGDGTRLSIL.

CDR3 nucleotides: TGTGCCTGGAGTGGACAGACCTACGAGCAGTACTTC. This gives the protein CAWSGQTYEQYF. V gene TRBV30 combines with J gene TRBJ2-7; tentatively, D is TRBD1 (5 bases). This CDR3 spans 12 amino acids. Germline CDR1 GTSNPN, CDR2 SVGIG (reference sequence). Trimming took 1 base from V and 2 from J, leaving 6 bases between them.

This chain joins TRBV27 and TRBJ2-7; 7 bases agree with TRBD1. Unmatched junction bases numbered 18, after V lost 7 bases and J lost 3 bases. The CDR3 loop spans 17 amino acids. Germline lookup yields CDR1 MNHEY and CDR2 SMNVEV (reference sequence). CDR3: CASTLRLQDRPYYEQYF. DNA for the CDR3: TGTGCCAGCACACTGCGACTCCAGGACAGGCCTTACTACGAGCAGTACTTC.

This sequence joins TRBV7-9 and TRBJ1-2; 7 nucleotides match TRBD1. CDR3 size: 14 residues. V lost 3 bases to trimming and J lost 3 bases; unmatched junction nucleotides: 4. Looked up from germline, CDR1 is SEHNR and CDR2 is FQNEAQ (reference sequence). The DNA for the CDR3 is TGTGCCAGCAGCTTTGCAGGGGGTGACTATGGCTACACCTTC. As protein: CASSFAGGDYGYTF.

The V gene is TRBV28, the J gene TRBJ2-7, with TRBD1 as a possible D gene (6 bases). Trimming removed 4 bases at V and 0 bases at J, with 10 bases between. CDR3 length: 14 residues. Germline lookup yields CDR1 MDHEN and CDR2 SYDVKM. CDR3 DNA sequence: TGTGCCAGCAGTTCTCCAGGGGTCTCCTACGAGCAGTACTTC. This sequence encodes CASSSPGVSYEQYF.

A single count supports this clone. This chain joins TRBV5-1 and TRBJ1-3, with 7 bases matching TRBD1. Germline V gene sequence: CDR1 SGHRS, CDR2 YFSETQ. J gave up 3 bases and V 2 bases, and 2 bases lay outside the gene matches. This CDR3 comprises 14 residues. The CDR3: CASSFGTVGNTIYF. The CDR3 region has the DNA TGCGCCAGCAGCTTCGGGACAGTTGGAAACACCATATATTTT.

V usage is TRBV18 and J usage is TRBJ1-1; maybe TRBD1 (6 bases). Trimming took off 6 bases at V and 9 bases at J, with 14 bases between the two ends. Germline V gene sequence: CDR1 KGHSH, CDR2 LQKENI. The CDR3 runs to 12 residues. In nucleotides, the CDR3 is TGTGCCAGCTCGGAGGGGGAGGGGCAAGCTTTCTTT. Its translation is CASSEGEGQAFF.

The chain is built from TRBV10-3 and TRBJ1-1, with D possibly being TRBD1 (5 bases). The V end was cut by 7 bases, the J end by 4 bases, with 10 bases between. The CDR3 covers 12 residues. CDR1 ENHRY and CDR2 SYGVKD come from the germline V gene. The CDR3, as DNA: TGTGCCATCACGGGCCAGGGCACTGAAGCTTTCTTT. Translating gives CAITGQGTEAFF.

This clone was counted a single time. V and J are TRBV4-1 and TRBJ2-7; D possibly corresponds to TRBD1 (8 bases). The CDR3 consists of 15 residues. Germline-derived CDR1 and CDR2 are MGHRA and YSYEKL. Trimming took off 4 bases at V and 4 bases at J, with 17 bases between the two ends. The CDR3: CASSLIQGGRYEQYF. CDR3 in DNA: TGCGCCAGCAGCCTGATACAGGGGGGGAGGTACGAGCAGTACTTC.

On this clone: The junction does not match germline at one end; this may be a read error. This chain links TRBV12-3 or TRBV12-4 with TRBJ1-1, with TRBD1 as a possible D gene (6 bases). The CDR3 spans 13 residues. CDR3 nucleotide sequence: TGTGCCAGCAGCTTAGGGGGGCACACTGAAGCTTTCTTT. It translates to CASSLGGHTEAFF.

The DNA of the CDR3 is TGTGCCAGTAGTCTGGACAGGGGCTATCGAAACACCATATATTTT. The encoded protein is CASSLDRGYRNTIYF. The chain carries TRBV19 and TRBJ1-3, with TRBD1 identical over 9 bases. Germline values: CDR1 LNHDA, CDR2 SQIVND (reference sequence). Trimming at V came to 5 bases and at J to 5 bases, leaving 7 bases not matched to a gene. The CDR3 loop spans 15 amino acids.

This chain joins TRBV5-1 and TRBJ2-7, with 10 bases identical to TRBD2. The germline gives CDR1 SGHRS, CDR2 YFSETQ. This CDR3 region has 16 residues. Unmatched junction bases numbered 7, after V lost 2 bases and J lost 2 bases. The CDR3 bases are TGCGCCAGCAGCTTAACTAGCGGGGCCCTAACCTACGAGCAGTACTTC. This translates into CASSLTSGALTYEQYF. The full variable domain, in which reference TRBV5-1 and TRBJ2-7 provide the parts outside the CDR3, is KAGVTQTPRYLIKTRGQQVTLSCSPISGHRSVSWYQQTPGQGLQFLFEYFSETQRNKGNFPGRFSGRQFSNSRSEMNVSTLELGDSALYLCASSLTSGALTYEQYFGPGTRLTVT.

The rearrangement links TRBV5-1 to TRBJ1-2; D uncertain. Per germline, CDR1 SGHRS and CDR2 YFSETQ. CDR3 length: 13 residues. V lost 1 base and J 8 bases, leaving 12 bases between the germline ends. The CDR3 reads CASSLTENRGYTF. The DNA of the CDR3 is TGCGCCAGCAGCTTGACTGAGAACAGAGGCTACACCTTC.

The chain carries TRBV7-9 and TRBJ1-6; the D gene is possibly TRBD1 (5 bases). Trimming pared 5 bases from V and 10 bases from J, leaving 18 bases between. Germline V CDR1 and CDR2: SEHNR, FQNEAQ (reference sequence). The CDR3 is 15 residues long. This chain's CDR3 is CASSPLPGMRSPLHF. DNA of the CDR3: TGTGCCAGCAGCCCCTTGCCAGGGATGCGCTCACCCCTCCACTTT.

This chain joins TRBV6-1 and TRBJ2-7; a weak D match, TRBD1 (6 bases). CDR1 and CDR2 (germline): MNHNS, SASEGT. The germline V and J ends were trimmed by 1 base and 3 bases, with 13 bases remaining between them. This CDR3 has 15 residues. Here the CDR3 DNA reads TGTGCCAGCAGTGAAGGGGCAGGGGCATACTACGAGCAGTACTTC. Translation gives CASSEGAGAYYEQYF.

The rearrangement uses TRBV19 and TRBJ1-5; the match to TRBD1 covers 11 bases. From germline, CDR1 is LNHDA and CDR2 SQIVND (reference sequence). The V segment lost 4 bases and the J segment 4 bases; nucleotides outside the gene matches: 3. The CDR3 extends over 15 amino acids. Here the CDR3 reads CASSTGQGANQPQHF. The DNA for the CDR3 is TGTGCCAGTAGTACCGGACAGGGGGCGAATCAGCCCCAGCATTTT. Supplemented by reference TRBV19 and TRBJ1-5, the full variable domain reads DGGITQSPKYLFRKEGQNVTLSCEQNLNHDAMYWYRQDPGQGLRLIYYSQIVNDFQKGDIAEGYSVSREKKESFPLTVTSAQKNPTAFYLCASSTGQGANQPQHFGDGTRLSIL.

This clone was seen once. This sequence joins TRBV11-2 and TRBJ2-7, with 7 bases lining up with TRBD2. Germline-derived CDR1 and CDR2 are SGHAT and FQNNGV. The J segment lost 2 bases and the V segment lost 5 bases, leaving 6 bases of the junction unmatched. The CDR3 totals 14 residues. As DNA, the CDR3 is TGTGCCAGCAGCCCGGGGGGTCACCCCTACGAGCAGTACTTC. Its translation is CASSPGGHPYEQYF.

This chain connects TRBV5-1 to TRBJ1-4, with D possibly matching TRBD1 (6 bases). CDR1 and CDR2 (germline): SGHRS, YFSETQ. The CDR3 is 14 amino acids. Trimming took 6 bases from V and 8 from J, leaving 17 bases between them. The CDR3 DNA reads TGCGCCAGCAAACAGGGTAGAGAGTCGGAAAAACTGTTTTTT. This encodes CASKQGRESEKLFF.